What follows are 32 T cell receptor beta chains derived from one specimen sequenced in a study of blood T cell repertoires in COVID-19. The method was immunoSEQ multiplex PCR; TCRdb's version includes in-frame clones alone and lacks a portion of them. The sample holds 200,000 to 250,000 clones; around four fifths are singletons and the top ten take less than 6%. Sequencing was done on a sample of peripheral blood. The receptor set was obtained from a woman between 65 and 79 years old with COVID-19, enrolled during active disease.

As to this clone: Within the sample, other DNA sequences also encode this same CDR3. This sequence joins TRBV5-1 and TRBJ1-5, with a tentative D call TRBD1 (6 bases). The CDR3 has 13 residues. Germline V gene sequence: CDR1 SGHRS, CDR2 YFSETQ. The V and J ends lost 0 bases and 5 bases respectively, with 6 bases between them. The CDR3 bases are TGCGCCAGCAGCTTGGACAGGGATCAGCCCCAGCATTTT. Translation: CASSLDRDQPQHF.

The V and J genes are TRBV10-3 and TRBJ1-2, with D hard to call. Deletions cut 0 bases from V and 4 bases from J, with 18 bases between. Germline loops: CDR1 ENHRY, CDR2 SYGVKD. The CDR3 consists of 17 residues. The CDR3 loop is CAISESPIDARIYGYTF. CDR3 sequence (DNA): TGTGCCATCAGTGAGTCTCCTATCGATGCGAGGATCTATGGCTACACCTTC.

V and J are TRBV28 and TRBJ2-1, with 11 bases matching TRBD2. This CDR3 comprises 13 residues. Per the germline V gene, CDR1 is MDHEN and CDR2 is SYDVKM. Trimming at V came to 6 bases and at J to 7 bases, leaving 2 bases not matched to a gene. The CDR3 here is CASRSSGRNEQFF. The CDR3 DNA reads TGTGCCAGCAGATCTAGCGGGAGGAATGAGCAGTTCTTC.

There are a few counts of this clone. Other DNA variants within this sample encode the same CDR3. V is TRBV5-1 and J is TRBJ2-7; 8 bases are a match to TRBD1. CDR1 SGHRS and CDR2 YFSETQ come from the germline V gene. The CDR3 is 15 residues long. V trimming: 2 bases; J trimming: 0 bases; junction bases outside the gene matches: 4. CDR3 in DNA: TGCGCCAGCAGCTTCACAGGGGGGAGCTCCTACGAGCAGTACTTC. This encodes CASSFTGGSSYEQYF.

There are a few counts of this clone. The CDR3 region has the DNA TGTGCCAGCTCCAAAGGCAGGGGTGATGGCTACACCTTC. It is translated as CASSKGRGDGYTF. This chain connects TRBV9 to TRBJ1-2, with a weak D call TRBD1 (6 bases). Trimming left V 7 bases short and J 6 bases short, with 16 bases between. The CDR3 is 13 residues long. CDR1 SGDLS and CDR2 YYNGEE come from the germline V gene.

This clone was seen only once. This chain links TRBV7-2 with TRBJ1-6; 9 nucleotides agree with TRBD1. After removal of 6 bases from V and 8 bases from J, the junction contained 8 bases not matched to a gene. This CDR3 contains 15 residues. CDR1 is SGHTA, CDR2 FQGNSA, per germline. In DNA, the CDR3 is TGTGCCAGCAGGGGACAGGGCATATCCGATTCACCCCTCCACTTT. This translates into CASRGQGISDSPLHF.

The chain employs TRBV5-4 and TRBJ2-1; possibly TRBD2 for D (6 bases). V lost 2 bases and J 3 bases, leaving 15 bases between the germline ends. This CDR3 is built from 16 residues. Germline assignment: CDR1 SGHNT and CDR2 YYREEE (reference sequence). The CDR3 DNA reads as TGTGCCAGCAGCTTAGATGGAGGGAGTCGCTACAATGAGCAGTTCTTC. This sequence encodes CASSLDGGSRYNEQFF.

J is TRBJ1-4 and V is TRBV30, with 9 positions matching TRBD1. The CDR3 runs to 15 residues. Germline CDR1 and CDR2: GTSNPN and SVGIG (reference sequence). V shed 2 bases, J shed 7 bases, and the junction held 8 bases outside the gene matches. CDR3 loop: CAWSTNRGPSEKLFF. In DNA, the CDR3 is TGTGCCTGGAGTACCAACAGGGGGCCTAGTGAAAAACTGTTTTTT.

V gene TRBV9 combines with J gene TRBJ2-3, with 12 bases aligning to TRBD1. The CDR3 spans 16 residues. V dropped 0 bases and J dropped 6; count of bases not matched to a gene: 5. The germline gives CDR1 SGDLS, CDR2 YYNGEE. DNA for the CDR3: TGTGCCAGCAGCGTAGCTACGGGACAGGGGGCTGATACGCAGTATTTT. It specifies CASSVATGQGADTQYF.

This clone occurred a few times. J is TRBJ2-7 and V is TRBV10-3; 8 nucleotides align to TRBD1. Germline V lookup: CDR1 ENHRY, CDR2 SYGVKD. The CDR3 is made up of 14 amino acids. V shed 3 bases and J 3 bases; nucleotides not matched to a gene: 4. Here the CDR3 reads CAISDSGGVYEQYF. The CDR3 DNA follows: TGTGCCATCAGTGACTCAGGGGGCGTCTACGAGCAGTACTTC.

The chain carries TRBV2 and TRBJ2-5; D may be TRBD2 (5 bases). The CDR3 contains 13 residues. V was cut by 5 bases and J by 2 bases, with 9 bases left in between. CDR1 is SNHLY, CDR2 FYNNEI, per germline. CDR3 nucleotide sequence: TGTGCCAGCAGTCTCCAGCGGCAAGAGACCCAGTACTTC. This gives the protein CASSLQRQETQYF.

The chain couples TRBV20-1 to TRBJ2-3, with D possibly being TRBD1 (5 bases). Deletions cut 3 bases from V and 5 bases from J, with 15 bases between. Germline CDR1 is DFQATT and CDR2 is SNEGSKA (reference sequence). CDR3 length: 14 amino acids. CDR3: CSASSRKQGDTQYF. CDR3 bases: TGCAGTGCTAGTTCCCGGAAGCAGGGAGATACGCAGTATTTT.

The DNA of the CDR3 is TGTGCCAGCAGCCGGGCCACTGAAGCTTTCTTT. Amino acids: CASSRATEAFF. The chain links TRBV3-1 (or the pseudogene TRBV3-2) to TRBJ1-1; D is unclear. V lost 4 bases to trimming and J lost 4 bases, with 4 bases between them. The CDR3 spans 11 residues. Per the germline V gene, CDR1 is LGHDT and CDR2 is YNNKEL (reference sequence).

The V call is TRBV5-1, the J call TRBJ1-1; TRBD1 aligns across 10 bases. The CDR3 extends over 16 amino acids. The germline V gene encodes CDR1 SGHRS and CDR2 YFSETQ. V lost 2 bases to trimming and J lost 3 bases; unmatched junction nucleotides: 7. DNA of the CDR3: TGCGCCAGCAGCTTAGGGACAGGGGCTGCGGACACTGAAGCTTTCTTT. This translates into CASSLGTGAADTEAFF.

CDR3 sequence: CASSHHDYGRERVETQYF. The CDR3 coding sequence is TGTGCCAGCAGCCATCACGATTACGGGCGGGAGAGGGTAGAGACCCAGTACTTC. The V gene is TRBV3-1 (or the pseudogene TRBV3-2), the J gene TRBJ2-5; 7 nucleotides line up with TRBD2. CDR3 length: 18 amino acids. V lost 3 bases to trimming and J lost 4 bases; unmatched junction nucleotides: 17. From germline, CDR1 is LGHDT and CDR2 YNNKEL (reference sequence).

The genes are TRBV18 and TRBJ2-7, with D perhaps matching TRBD1 (5 bases). This CDR3 has 14 residues. Trimming stripped 8 bases from V and 4 bases from J, with 18 bases between. Germline lookup yields CDR1 KGHSH and CDR2 LQKENI. The CDR3 here is CASGNFDRSYEQYF. The DNA for the CDR3 is TGTGCCAGCGGCAATTTCGACAGAAGTTACGAGCAGTACTTC.

This chain connects TRBV6-1 to TRBJ1-1; 10 positions agree with TRBD1. The CDR3 runs to 16 residues. The V gene's germline CDR1 is MNHNS and CDR2 SASEGT. The V segment lost 2 bases and the J segment 6 bases; nucleotides outside the gene matches: 9. The CDR3 sequence: CASSESLPGQGSEAFF. The CDR3 DNA reads TGTGCCAGCAGTGAAAGCCTCCCGGGACAGGGGTCTGAAGCTTTCTTT.

V and J are TRBV9 and TRBJ2-6; 10 bases align to TRBD1. Per the germline V gene, CDR1 is SGDLS and CDR2 is YYNGEE. The CDR3 runs to 17 residues. V trimming: 0 bases; J trimming: 0 bases; junction bases outside the gene matches: 0. CDR3 region: CASSVGTGGSGANVLTF. The CDR3 DNA is TGTGCCAGCAGCGTAGGGACAGGGGGCTCTGGGGCCAACGTCCTGACTTTC.

The DNA for the CDR3 is TGTGCCAGCAGTGTAAAATCCACAGATACGCAGTATTTT. It is translated as CASSVKSTDTQYF. V usage is TRBV28 and J usage is TRBJ2-3; D not certain. CDR3 length: 13 residues. With 5 bases removed from V and 2 bases from J, the gap between germline ends came to 8 bases. The germline CDR1 and CDR2 sequences are MDHEN and SYDVKM.

CDR3 DNA: TGTGCCAGCTCTCGTTCTTTAAATAATGAAAAACTGTTTTTT. Its translation: CASSRSLNNEKLFF. The chain links TRBV5-5 to TRBJ1-4; D is unclear. The CDR3 has 14 amino acids. From germline, CDR1 is SGHKS and CDR2 YYEKEE (reference sequence). Deletions cut 7 bases from V and 4 bases from J, with 14 bases between.

The genes are TRBV18 and TRBJ1-4; D uncertain. The CDR3 totals 19 residues. The germline CDR1 and CDR2 sequences are KGHSH and LQKENI. With 1 base removed from V and 11 bases from J, the gap between germline ends came to 29 bases. CDR3 sequence (DNA): TGTGCCAGCTCACCACTAGATTCGACCAACGGCCCGTATCGAGGTAAACTGTTTTTT. Its translation is CASSPLDSTNGPYRGKLFF. The full variable domain, in which reference TRBV18 and TRBJ1-4 provide the parts outside the CDR3, is NAGVMQNPRHLVRRRGQEARLRCSPMKGHSHVYWYRQLPEEGLKFMVYLQKENIIDESGMPKERFSAEFPKEGPSILRIQQVVRGDSAAYFCASSPLDSTNGPYRGKLFFGSGTQLSVL.

The chain combines TRBV3-1 (or the pseudogene TRBV3-2) with TRBJ2-7; D may be TRBD2 (6 bases). V lost 4 bases and J lost 2, with 15 bases in between. Germline CDR1 LGHDT, CDR2 YNNKEL (reference sequence). The CDR3 has 15 amino acids. CDR3 loop: CASSPAGRNPYEQYF. For the CDR3, the DNA is TGTGCCAGCAGCCCCGCGGGACGAAACCCCTACGAGCAGTACTTC.

The chain uses TRBV15 and TRBJ2-3; tentative D call: TRBD1 (6 bases). V lost 5 bases to trimming and J lost 5 bases, with 17 bases between them. The CDR3 length is 15 residues. The V gene's germline CDR1 is LNHNV and CDR2 YYDKDF (reference sequence). The CDR3 reads CATSEPGHWGDTQYF. The CDR3 nucleotides are TGTGCCACCAGCGAACCGGGACATTGGGGAGATACGCAGTATTTT.

The V gene is TRBV6-5, the J gene TRBJ2-5, with TRBD2 identical over 8 bases. The germline V gene encodes CDR1 MNHEY and CDR2 SVGAGI. V shed 6 bases, J shed 7 bases, and the junction held 7 bases outside the gene matches. The CDR3 runs to 13 residues. In nucleotides, the CDR3 is TGTGCCAGCAGAACTAGCGGAGATGTGACCCAGTACTTC. Encoded protein: CASRTSGDVTQYF.

CDR3 residues: CASSLIVAGGNGYTF. CDR3 DNA: TGTGCCAGCAGTTTAATTGTGGCAGGGGGCAATGGCTACACCTTC. The rearrangement joins TRBV28 to TRBJ1-2; 8 bases match TRBD1. This CDR3 comprises 15 residues. The V gene end was trimmed by 2 bases and the J gene end by 6 bases; junction bases not matched to a gene: 8. Germline CDR1 reads MDHEN; CDR2 reads SYDVKM.

This chain joins TRBV7-8 and TRBJ1-5; 8 nucleotides line up with TRBD1. This CDR3 comprises 17 residues. V shed 2 bases, J shed 0 bases, and the junction held 6 bases outside the gene matches. CDR1 and CDR2 (germline): SGHVS, FQNEAQ. CDR3 amino acids: CASSLPETGDSNQPQHF. CDR3 in DNA: TGTGCCAGCAGCTTACCAGAGACAGGGGATAGCAATCAGCCCCAGCATTTT.

This clone has just one count. The chain employs TRBV3-1 (or the pseudogene TRBV3-2) and TRBJ1-3; TRBD1 matches 8 bases. The CDR3 consists of 15 residues. Germline-derived CDR1 and CDR2 are LGHDT and YNNKEL (reference sequence). Losses at the gene ends were 6 bases for V and 2 bases for J; bases not matched to a gene: 6. This CDR3 reads CASSRLTGAGNTIYF. In DNA form, the CDR3 reads TGTGCCAGCAGTCGACTGACAGGGGCTGGAAACACCATATATTTT.

This chain links TRBV7-2 with TRBJ2-3; TRBD2 matches at 7 bases. The CDR3 covers 19 residues. V lost 1 base and J lost 2; bases outside the gene matches: 15. CDR1 SGHTA and CDR2 FQGNSA come from the germline V gene. For the CDR3, the DNA is TGTGCCAGCAGCTTAGTTTCCATTAGCGGGCCCTTGTTCACAGATACGCAGTATTTT. Its translation is CASSLVSISGPLFTDTQYF.

The table lists this clone with many counts. The V call is TRBV28, the J call TRBJ1-1; TRBD1 matches 11 bases. Losses at the gene ends were 1 base for V and 5 bases for J; bases not matched to a gene: 9. The V gene's germline CDR1 is MDHEN and CDR2 SYDVKM. This CDR3 region has 17 residues. CDR3 protein: CASSLFGQGQGGTEAFF. The CDR3 region has the DNA TGTGCCAGCAGTTTATTTGGCCAGGGACAGGGGGGGACTGAAGCTTTCTTT.

This sequence joins TRBV5-1 and TRBJ2-1; TRBD1 matches at 10 bases. Germline CDR1 is SGHRS and CDR2 is YFSETQ. The CDR3 is 16 amino acids. The V and J ends lost 0 bases and 7 bases, in that order; junction bases with no gene match: 7. In nucleotides, the CDR3 is TGCGCCAGCAGCTTGGGACCGGGACAGGGGCAGAATGAGCAGTTCTTC. It encodes CASSLGPGQGQNEQFF. The full variable domain, rest sourced from reference TRBV5-1 and TRBJ2-1, is KAGVTQTPRYLIKTRGQQVTLSCSPISGHRSVSWYQQTPGQGLQFLFEYFSETQRNKGNFPGRFSGRQFSNSRSEMNVSTLELGDSALYLCASSLGPGQGQNEQFFGPGTRLTVL.

The chain is built from TRBV11-2 and TRBJ2-7; tentative D call: TRBD2 (6 bases). Germline assignment: CDR1 SGHAT and CDR2 FQNNGV. The V and J ends lost 5 bases and 3 bases respectively, with 11 bases between them. The CDR3 is 13 amino acids. CDR3 coding DNA: TGTGCCAGCAGCCTCGGGAGTCTCTACGAGCAGTACTTC. Translation: CASSLGSLYEQYF.

The rearrangement uses TRBV7-9 and TRBJ1-1, with TRBD1 matching over 7 bases. CDR1 and CDR2 from the germline V gene are SEHNR and FQNEAQ (reference sequence). V dropped 5 bases and J dropped 4; count of bases not matched to a gene: 7. The CDR3 loop spans 14 amino acids. As DNA, the CDR3 is TGTGCCAGCAGCCGACAGGGAATTGGCACTGAAGCTTTCTTT. Translating it yields CASSRQGIGTEAFF.